This entry describes one T cell receptor beta chain. The data originate from a study of cytomegalovirus exposure and HLA in healthy donors. This table comes from immunoSEQ multiplex PCR, and its TCRdb copy is limited to in-frame clones, with some not included. This sample has 150,000 to 200,000 clones, with 86% found just once. Deletions cut 2 bases from V and 5 bases from J, with 10 bases between. The CDR3 extends over 13 amino acids. Germline CDR1 reads GTSNPN; CDR2 reads SVGIG (reference sequence). Sequenced: PBMCs. The TCR originated in a woman younger than 30 in good health and CMV-seronegative. This chain uses TRBV30 with TRBJ1-5, with D possibly TRBD1 on 5 matching bases. CDR3 nucleotide sequence: TGTGCCTGGAGTCGGGGGGATTATCAGCCCCAGCATTTT. Encoded protein: CAWSRGDYQPQHF.